The rows below give T cell receptor beta chains drawn from one sample of a study of blood T cell repertoires in COVID-19. Method: immunoSEQ multiplex PCR; TCRdb's copy keeps in-frame clones and lacks some. The sample shows about 240,000 clones, around 90% of them seen only once. The specimen sequenced was peripheral blood. Source of these receptors: a woman in her seventies with active or convalescent COVID-19. Each CDR3 is given with its conserved first and last residue. A D gene is named only where the DNA matches it firmly.

d_call,j_call,v_call,cdr3_aa
TRBD2,TRBJ2-5,TRBV20-1,CSASLAGGRETQYF
.,TRBJ2-1,TRBV6-2/TRBV6-3,CASSPVGATGSNEQFF
TRBD1,TRBJ2-6,TRBV6-5,CASTNRGAGANVLTF
.,TRBJ1-2,TRBV19,CASSQQGPYGYTF
.,TRBJ2-1,TRBV11-2,CASSLVLASYNEQFF
.,TRBJ2-7,TRBV18,CASSLTGSSYEQYF
TRBD1,TRBJ2-1,TRBV6-6,CASSSFRDRGLYQQFF
TRBD1,TRBJ1-2,TRBV15,CATSMREGAQGYTF
TRBD1,TRBJ2-1,TRBV29-1,CSFDRVGDEQFF
.,TRBJ1-5,TRBV7-6,CASSLGVNQPQHF
TRBD1,TRBJ1-6,TRBV10-3,CAISESQTGVSYNSPLHF
TRBD1,TRBJ1-2,TRBV9,CASSVGLDRGDGYTF
.,TRBJ1-4,TRBV18,CASSSAEVATNEKLFF
TRBD1,TRBJ1-5,TRBV18,CASSPINQGDVPQHF
.,TRBJ1-2,TRBV4-3,CASSQGPRAGVWDYGYTF
.,TRBJ2-3,TRBV24-1,CATLRTGTDTQYF
.,TRBJ1-2,TRBV5-1,CASSLEQGLGGYTF
.,TRBJ1-4,TRBV18,CASSPGRGFVNEKLFF
.,TRBJ1-3,TRBV6-1,CASSEAGLRAGNTIYF
.,TRBJ2-2,TRBV6-5,CASSYSGATRELFF
TRBD2,TRBJ2-5,TRBV7-7,CASSYTYSPGGETQYF
.,TRBJ2-7,TRBV5-1,CASSSIPAYEQYF
TRBD1,TRBJ2-7,TRBV10-2,CASIEGAGVGDEQYF
TRBD1,TRBJ2-5,TRBV7-9,CASSLTPGQGQETQYF
.,TRBJ2-4,TRBV10-1,CASSESLGSNIQYF
.,TRBJ2-2,TRBV11-2,CASSPGQRSTGELFF